The T cell receptor beta chain under discussion was sequenced for a study of CD8 T cells in Susac syndrome. When the RNA was reverse transcribed, random hexamers were used with an input of about 0.5 to 1 ug. TCRdb re-derived calls from the immunoSEQ multiplex PCR reads in MiXCR, one entry per CDR3 protein. This table has approximately 65,000 distinct CDR3 sequences, approximately 94% appearing once. The source of this sequence is a human donor in good health. Sequencing used CD8+ T cells from PBMCs.

Written as DNA, the CDR3 is TGCGCCAGCAGCCCGCTCCTCCTTCCGGGACAGGGGAATGAAAAACTGTTTTTT. It encodes CASSPLLLPGQGNEKLFF. The V gene is TRBV4-1, the J gene TRBJ1-4, with TRBD1 matching 10 bases. Unmatched junction bases numbered 13, after V lost 4 bases and J lost 5 bases. CDR1 is MGHRA and CDR2 is YSYEKL in the germline V gene. The CDR3 consists of 18 residues.